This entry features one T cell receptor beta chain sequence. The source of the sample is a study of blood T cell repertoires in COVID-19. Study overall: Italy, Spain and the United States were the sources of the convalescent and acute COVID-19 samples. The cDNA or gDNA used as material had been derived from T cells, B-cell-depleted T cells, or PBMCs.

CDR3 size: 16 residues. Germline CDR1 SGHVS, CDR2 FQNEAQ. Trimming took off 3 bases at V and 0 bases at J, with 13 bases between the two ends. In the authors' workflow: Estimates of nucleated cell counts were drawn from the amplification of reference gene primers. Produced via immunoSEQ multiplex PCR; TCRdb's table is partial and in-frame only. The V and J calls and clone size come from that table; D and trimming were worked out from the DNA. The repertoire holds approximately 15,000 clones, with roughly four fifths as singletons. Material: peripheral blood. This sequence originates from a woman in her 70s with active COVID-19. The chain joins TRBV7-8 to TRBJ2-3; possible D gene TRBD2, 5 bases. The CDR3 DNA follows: TGTGCCAGCAGCTTGGGAGACACATATAGCACAGATACGCAGTATTTT. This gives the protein CASSLGDTYSTDTQYF.